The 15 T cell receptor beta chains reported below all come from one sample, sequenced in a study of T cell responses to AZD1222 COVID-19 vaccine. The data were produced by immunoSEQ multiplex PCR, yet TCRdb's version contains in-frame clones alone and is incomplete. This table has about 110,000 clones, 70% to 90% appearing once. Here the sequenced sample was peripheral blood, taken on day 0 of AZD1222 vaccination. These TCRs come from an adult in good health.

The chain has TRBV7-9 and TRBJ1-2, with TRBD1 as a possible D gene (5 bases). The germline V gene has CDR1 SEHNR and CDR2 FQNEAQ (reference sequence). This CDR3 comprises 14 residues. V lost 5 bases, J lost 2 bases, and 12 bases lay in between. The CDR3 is CASSQKEGNYGYTF. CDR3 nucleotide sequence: TGTGCCAGCAGCCAGAAGGAGGGGAACTATGGCTACACCTTC.

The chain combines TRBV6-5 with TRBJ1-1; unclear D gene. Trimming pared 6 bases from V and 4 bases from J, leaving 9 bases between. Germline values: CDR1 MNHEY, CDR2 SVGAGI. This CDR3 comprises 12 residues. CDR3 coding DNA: TGTGCCAGCAGCCGATCCTCCACTGAAGCTTTCTTT. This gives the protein CASSRSSTEAFF.

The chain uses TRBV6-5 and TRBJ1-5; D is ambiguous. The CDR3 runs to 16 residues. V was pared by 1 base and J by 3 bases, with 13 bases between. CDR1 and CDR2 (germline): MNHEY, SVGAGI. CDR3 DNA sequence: TGTGCCAGCAGTTACTGGTCCCCAGACCTCAATCAGCCCCAGCATTTT. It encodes CASSYWSPDLNQPQHF.

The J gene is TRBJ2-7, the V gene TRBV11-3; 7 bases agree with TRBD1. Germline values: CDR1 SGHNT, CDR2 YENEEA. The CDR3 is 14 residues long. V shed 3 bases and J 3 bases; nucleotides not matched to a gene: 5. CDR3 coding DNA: TGTGCCAGCAGCTTCTCGGGACAGAACTACGAGCAGTACTTC. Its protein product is CASSFSGQNYEQYF.

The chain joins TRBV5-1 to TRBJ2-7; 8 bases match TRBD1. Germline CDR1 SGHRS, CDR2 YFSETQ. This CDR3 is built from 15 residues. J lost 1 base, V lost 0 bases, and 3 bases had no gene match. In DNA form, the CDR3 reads TGCGCCAGCAGCTTGGGGGGGACAGGTTCCTACGAGCAGTACTTC. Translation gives CASSLGGTGSYEQYF.

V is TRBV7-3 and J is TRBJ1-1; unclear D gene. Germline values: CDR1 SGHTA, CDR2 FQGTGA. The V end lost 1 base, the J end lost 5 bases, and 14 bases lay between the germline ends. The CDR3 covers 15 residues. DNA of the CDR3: TGTGCCAGCAGCTTAAATAGCAATCAAAGGACTGAAGCTTTCTTT. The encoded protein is CASSLNSNQRTEAFF.

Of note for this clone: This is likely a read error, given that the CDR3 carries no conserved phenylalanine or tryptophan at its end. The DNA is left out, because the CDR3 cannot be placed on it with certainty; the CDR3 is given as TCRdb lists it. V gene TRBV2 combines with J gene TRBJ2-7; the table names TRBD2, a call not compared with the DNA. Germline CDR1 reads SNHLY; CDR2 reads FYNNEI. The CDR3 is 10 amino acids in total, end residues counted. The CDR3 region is CASSESDYAL.

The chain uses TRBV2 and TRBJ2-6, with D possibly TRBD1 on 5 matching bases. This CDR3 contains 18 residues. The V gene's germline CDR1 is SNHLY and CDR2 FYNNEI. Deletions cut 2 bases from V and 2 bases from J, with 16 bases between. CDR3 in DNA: TGTGCCAGCAGTGAAAGAAGGGGCAGTCCAACTGGGGCCAACGTCCTGACTTTC. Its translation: CASSERRGSPTGANVLTF.

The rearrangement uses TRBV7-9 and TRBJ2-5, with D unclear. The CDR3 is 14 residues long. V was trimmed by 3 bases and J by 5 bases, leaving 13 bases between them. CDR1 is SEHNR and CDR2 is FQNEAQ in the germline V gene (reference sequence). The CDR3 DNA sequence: TGTGCCAGCAGCTTCCCCGTGGGGATGGAGACCCAGTACTTC. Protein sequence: CASSFPVGMETQYF.

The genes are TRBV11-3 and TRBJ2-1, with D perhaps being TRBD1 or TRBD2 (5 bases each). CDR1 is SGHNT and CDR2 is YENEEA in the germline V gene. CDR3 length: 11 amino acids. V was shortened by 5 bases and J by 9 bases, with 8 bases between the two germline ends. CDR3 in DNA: TGTGCCAGCAGCCGAGGGGTTGAGCAGTTCTTC. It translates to CASSRGVEQFF.

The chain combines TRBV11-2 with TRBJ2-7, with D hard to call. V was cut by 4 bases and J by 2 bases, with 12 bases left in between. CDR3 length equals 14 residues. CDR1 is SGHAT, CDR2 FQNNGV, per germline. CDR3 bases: TGTGCCAGCAGCTACATGGCAATTCCCTACGAGCAGTACTTC. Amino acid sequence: CASSYMAIPYEQYF.

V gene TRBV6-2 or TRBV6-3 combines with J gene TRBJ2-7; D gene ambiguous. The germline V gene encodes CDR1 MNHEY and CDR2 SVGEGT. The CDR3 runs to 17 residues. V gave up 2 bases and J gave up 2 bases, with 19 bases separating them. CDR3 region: CASSYPQQITPAYEQYF. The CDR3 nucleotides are TGTGCCAGCAGTTACCCCCAACAGATCACCCCCGCCTACGAGCAGTACTTC.

The CDR3 reads CASSSTLGTLLPYEQYF. The CDR3 nucleotides read TGTGCCAGCAGCTCAACCCTGGGGACCTTACTCCCCTACGAGCAGTACTTC. The chain combines TRBV5-4 with TRBJ2-7; perhaps D is TRBD1 or TRBD2 (5 bases each). The CDR3 loop spans 17 amino acids. Germline CDR1 and CDR2: SGHNT and YYREEE (reference sequence). V dropped 3 bases and J dropped 2 bases, with 21 bases sitting between them.

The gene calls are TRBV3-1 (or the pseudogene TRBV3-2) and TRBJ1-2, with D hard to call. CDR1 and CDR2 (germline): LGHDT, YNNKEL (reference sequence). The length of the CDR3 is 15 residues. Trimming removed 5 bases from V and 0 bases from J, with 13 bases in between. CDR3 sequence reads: CASSFLALANYGYTF. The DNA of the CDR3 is TGTGCCAGCAGCTTTCTTGCATTAGCTAACTATGGCTACACCTTC.

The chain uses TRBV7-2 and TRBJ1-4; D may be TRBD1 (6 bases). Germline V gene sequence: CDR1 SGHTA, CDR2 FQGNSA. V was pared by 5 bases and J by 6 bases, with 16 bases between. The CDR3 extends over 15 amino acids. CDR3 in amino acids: CASSRNRYRDEKLFF. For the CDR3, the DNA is TGTGCCAGCAGCCGCAATAGATACAGGGATGAAAAACTGTTTTTT.